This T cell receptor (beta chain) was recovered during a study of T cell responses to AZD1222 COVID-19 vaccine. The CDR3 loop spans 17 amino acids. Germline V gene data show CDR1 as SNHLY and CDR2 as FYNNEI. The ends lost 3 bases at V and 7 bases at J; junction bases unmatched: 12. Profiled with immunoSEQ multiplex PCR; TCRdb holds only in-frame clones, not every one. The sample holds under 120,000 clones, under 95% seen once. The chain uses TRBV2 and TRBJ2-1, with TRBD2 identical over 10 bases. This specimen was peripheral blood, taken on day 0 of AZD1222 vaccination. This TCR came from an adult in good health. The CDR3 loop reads CASSDLLAGQMGNEQFF. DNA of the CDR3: TGTGCCAGCAGTGATCTACTAGCGGGGCAAATGGGTAATGAGCAGTTCTTC.